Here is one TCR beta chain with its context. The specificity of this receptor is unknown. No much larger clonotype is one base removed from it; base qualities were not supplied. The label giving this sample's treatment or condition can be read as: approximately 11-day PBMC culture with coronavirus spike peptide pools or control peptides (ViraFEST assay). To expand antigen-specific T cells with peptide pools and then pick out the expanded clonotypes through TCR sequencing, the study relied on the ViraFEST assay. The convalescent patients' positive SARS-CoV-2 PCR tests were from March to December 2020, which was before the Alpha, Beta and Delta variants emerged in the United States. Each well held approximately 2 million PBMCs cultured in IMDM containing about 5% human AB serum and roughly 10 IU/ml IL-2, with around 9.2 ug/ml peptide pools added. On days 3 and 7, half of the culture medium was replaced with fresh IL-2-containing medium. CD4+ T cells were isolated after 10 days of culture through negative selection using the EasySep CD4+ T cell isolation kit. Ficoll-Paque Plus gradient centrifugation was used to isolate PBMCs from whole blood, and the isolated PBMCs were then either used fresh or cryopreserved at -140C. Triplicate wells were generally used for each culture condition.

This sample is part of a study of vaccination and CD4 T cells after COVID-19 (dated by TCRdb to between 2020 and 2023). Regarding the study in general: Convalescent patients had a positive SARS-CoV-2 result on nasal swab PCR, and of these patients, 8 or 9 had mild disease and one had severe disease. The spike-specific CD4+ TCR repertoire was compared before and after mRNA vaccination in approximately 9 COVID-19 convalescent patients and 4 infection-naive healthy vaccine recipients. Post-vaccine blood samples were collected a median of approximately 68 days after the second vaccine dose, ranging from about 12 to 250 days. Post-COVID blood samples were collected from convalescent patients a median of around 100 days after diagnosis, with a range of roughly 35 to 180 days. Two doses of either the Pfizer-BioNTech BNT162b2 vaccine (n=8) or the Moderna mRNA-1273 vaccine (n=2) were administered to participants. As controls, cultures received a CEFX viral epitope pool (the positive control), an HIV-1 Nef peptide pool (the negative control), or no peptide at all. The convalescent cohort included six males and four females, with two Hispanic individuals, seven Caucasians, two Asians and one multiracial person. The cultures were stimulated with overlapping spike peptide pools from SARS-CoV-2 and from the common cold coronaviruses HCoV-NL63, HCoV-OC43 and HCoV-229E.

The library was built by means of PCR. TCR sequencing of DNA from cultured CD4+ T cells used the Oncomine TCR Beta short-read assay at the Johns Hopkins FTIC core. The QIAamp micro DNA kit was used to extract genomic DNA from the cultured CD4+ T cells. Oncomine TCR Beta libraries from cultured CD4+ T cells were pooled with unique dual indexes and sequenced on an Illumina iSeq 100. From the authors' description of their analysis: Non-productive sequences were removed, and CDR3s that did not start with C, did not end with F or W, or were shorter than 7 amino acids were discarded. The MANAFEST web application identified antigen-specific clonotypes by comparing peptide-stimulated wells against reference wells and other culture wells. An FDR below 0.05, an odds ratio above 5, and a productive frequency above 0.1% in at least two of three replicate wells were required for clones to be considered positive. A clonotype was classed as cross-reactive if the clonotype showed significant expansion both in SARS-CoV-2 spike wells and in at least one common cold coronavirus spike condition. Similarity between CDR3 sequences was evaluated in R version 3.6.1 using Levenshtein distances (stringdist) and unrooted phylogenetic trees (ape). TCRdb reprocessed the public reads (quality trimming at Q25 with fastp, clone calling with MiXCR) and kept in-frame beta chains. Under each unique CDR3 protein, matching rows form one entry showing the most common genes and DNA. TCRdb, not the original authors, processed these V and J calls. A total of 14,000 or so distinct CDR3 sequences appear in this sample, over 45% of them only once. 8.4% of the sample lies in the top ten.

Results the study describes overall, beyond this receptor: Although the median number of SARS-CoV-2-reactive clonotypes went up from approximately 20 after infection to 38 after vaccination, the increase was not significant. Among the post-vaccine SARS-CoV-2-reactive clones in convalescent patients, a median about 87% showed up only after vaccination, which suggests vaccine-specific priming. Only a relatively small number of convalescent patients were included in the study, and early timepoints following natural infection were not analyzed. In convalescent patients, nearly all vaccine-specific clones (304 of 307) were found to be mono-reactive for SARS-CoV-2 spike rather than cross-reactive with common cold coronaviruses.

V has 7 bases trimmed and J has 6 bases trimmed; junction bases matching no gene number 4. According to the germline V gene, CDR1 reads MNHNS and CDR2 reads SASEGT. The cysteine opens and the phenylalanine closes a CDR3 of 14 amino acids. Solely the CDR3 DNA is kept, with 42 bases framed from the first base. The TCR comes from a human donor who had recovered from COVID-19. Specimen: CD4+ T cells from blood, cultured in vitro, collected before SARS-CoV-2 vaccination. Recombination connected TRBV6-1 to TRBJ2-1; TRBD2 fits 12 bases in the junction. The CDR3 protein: CASTTSGRSNEQFF. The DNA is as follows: TGTGCCAGCACAACTAGCGGGAGGAGCAATGAGCAGTTCTTC.